The 22 T cell receptor beta chains below were found in one sample sequenced in a study of blood T cell repertoires in COVID-19. The table came from immunoSEQ multiplex PCR; TCRdb's copy has only in-frame clones and leaves some out. The data show 200,000 to 250,000 clones, with about four fifths seen just once and less than 2.5% held by the top ten. Sequenced sample: peripheral blood. The origin of the receptors is a woman aged 60-75 years with acute or convalescent COVID-19.

This sequence joins TRBV10-2 and TRBJ1-2; D gene ambiguous. This CDR3 has 11 amino acids. V lost 8 bases and J 4 bases, leaving 8 bases between the germline ends. Germline CDR1 reads WSHSY; CDR2 reads SAAADI. CDR3 nucleotide sequence: TGCGCCAGCTCAGGATCCTATGGCTACACCTTC. Translation: CASSGSYGYTF.

This clone came up once. The chain has TRBV2 and TRBJ2-3; TRBD1 matches 8 bases. CDR3 length: 16 residues. From germline, CDR1 is SNHLY and CDR2 FYNNEI. J gave up 4 bases and V 4 bases, and 10 bases lay outside the gene matches. The CDR3 DNA reads as TGTGCCAGCAGTGGGAGGGGACAGGCGCACCCAGATACGCAGTATTTT. Translation gives CASSGRGQAHPDTQYF.

The chain uses TRBV6-2 or TRBV6-3 and TRBJ1-1; perhaps TRBD1 as D (5 bases). This CDR3 region has 16 residues. Germline CDR1 MNHEY, CDR2 SVGEGT. V dropped 4 bases and J dropped 0 bases, with 15 bases sitting between them. In DNA, the CDR3 is TGTGCCAGCAGTTCTCAGACAGTTACCATGAACACTGAAGCTTTCTTT. Translating it yields CASSSQTVTMNTEAFF.

The rearrangement uses TRBV2 and TRBJ2-1; D may be TRBD1 (5 bases). The germline V gene encodes CDR1 SNHLY and CDR2 FYNNEI. The CDR3 contains 12 residues. V lost 8 bases, J lost 8 bases, and 13 bases lay in between. The CDR3: CASGARGYEQFF. As DNA, the CDR3 is TGTGCCAGCGGGGCTCGAGGTTATGAGCAGTTCTTC.

The V and J genes are TRBV12-3 or TRBV12-4 and TRBJ1-2, with 8 bases that match TRBD1. CDR3 length: 13 amino acids. J was trimmed by 8 bases and V by 6 bases; bases with no gene match: 8. Here the CDR3 reads CASSPGQGRGYTF. Here the CDR3 DNA reads TGTGCCAGCAGCCCAGGACAGGGCCGGGGCTACACCTTC.

The chain combines TRBV23-1 with TRBJ2-1, with a tentative D call TRBD1 (6 bases). TRBV23-1 is known as an ORF, though its function is uncertain. CDR3 length: 14 amino acids. Trimming stripped 4 bases from V and 9 bases from J, with 16 bases between. CDR3 sequence: CASSPRDTIGEQFF. The DNA of the CDR3 is TGCGCCAGCAGTCCCCGGGACACCATAGGTGAGCAGTTCTTC.

V gene TRBV24-1 combines with J gene TRBJ1-5, with TRBD1 identical over 8 bases. This CDR3 has 15 residues. Germline V gene sequence: CDR1 KGHDR, CDR2 SFDVKD. V lost 3 bases to trimming and J lost 5 bases; unmatched junction nucleotides: 5. CDR3 residues: CATSDPSGGDQPQHF. Written as DNA, the CDR3 is TGTGCCACCAGTGATCCCTCAGGGGGCGATCAGCCCCAGCATTTT.

The chain links TRBV30 to TRBJ1-1; 7 bases fit TRBD1. This CDR3 has 11 residues. Trimming at V came to 3 bases and at J to 10 bases, leaving 5 bases not matched to a gene. The V gene's germline CDR1 is GTSNPN and CDR2 SVGIG (reference sequence). The CDR3 loop is CAWRTGIRAFF. CDR3 nucleotide sequence: TGTGCCTGGAGGACAGGGATTCGAGCTTTCTTT. Full variable domain (rest looked up from reference TRBV30 and TRBJ1-1): SQTIHQWPATLVQPVGSPLSLECTVEGTSNPNLYWYRQAAGRGLQLLFYSVGIGQISSEVPQNLSASRPQDRQFILSSKKLLLSDSGFYLCAWRTGIRAFFGQGTRLTVV.

CDR3 residues: CASSPRGRNTEAFF. Written as DNA, the CDR3 is TGTGCCAGCTCACCCAGGGGTCGGAACACTGAAGCTTTCTTT. This chain joins TRBV18 and TRBJ1-1; TRBD1 is a possible D gene (6 bases). Germline V gene lookup returns CDR1 KGHSH and CDR2 LQKENI. The CDR3 contains 14 residues. Trimming left V 3 bases short and J 1 base short, with 9 bases between.

This chain links TRBV3-1 (or the pseudogene TRBV3-2) with TRBJ1-3; 7 bases line up with TRBD1. Germline CDR1 is LGHDT and CDR2 is YNNKEL (reference sequence). V trimming: 6 bases; J trimming: 1 base; junction bases outside the gene matches: 0. This CDR3 has 13 residues. CDR3 sequence reads: CASRQGSGNTIYF. Written as DNA, the CDR3 is TGTGCCAGCAGACAGGGGTCTGGAAACACCATATATTTT.

The rearrangement joins TRBV19 to TRBJ1-2, with D unclear. The germline V and J ends were trimmed by 9 bases and 4 bases, with 15 bases remaining between them. The CDR3 runs 13 residues. Germline lookup yields CDR1 LNHDA and CDR2 SQIVND (reference sequence). The CDR3 reads CASEAAGLYGYTF. CDR3 DNA: TGTGCCAGCGAGGCGGCAGGACTCTATGGCTACACCTTC.

The rearrangement links TRBV19 to TRBJ1-5; D remains ambiguous. Trimming left V 3 bases short and J 5 bases short, with 11 bases between. The CDR3 extends over 14 amino acids. CDR1 and CDR2 from the germline V gene are LNHDA and SQIVND (reference sequence). The CDR3 sequence: CASSMLTVYQPQHF. The DNA for the CDR3 is TGTGCCAGTAGTATGTTAACAGTTTATCAGCCCCAGCATTTT.

This chain links TRBV9 with TRBJ2-1; no firm D call. The length of the CDR3 is 16 residues. With 2 bases removed from V and 4 bases from J, the gap between germline ends came to 16 bases. The germline V gene has CDR1 SGDLS and CDR2 YYNGEE. The CDR3: CASSVGLSVLYNEQFF. CDR3 DNA: TGTGCCAGCAGCGTTGGGCTATCAGTCCTTTACAATGAGCAGTTCTTC.

V and J are TRBV18 and TRBJ2-5, with D tentatively TRBD1 (5 bases). From germline, CDR1 is KGHSH and CDR2 LQKENI. The CDR3 sequence is 12 residues long. Trimming took 7 bases from V and 2 from J, leaving 8 bases between them. The CDR3, as DNA: TGTGCCAGCTTCGCAGGGCAAGAGACCCAGTACTTC. Its translation is CASFAGQETQYF.

The chain is built from TRBV5-4 and TRBJ1-1; 7 bases agree with TRBD1. Germline CDR1 and CDR2: SGHNT and YYREEE (reference sequence). CDR3 size: 17 residues. With 4 bases clipped from V and 0 bases from J, the junction kept 12 bases outside the gene matches. For the CDR3, the DNA is TGTGCCAGCAGCGCAAGGACAGGCAATCTTTTGAACACTGAAGCTTTCTTT. This codes for CASSARTGNLLNTEAFF.

This chain links TRBV30 with TRBJ1-4; 9 nucleotides agree with TRBD1. CDR3 length: 19 amino acids. In germline, CDR1 is GTSNPN, CDR2 SVGIG (reference sequence). J lost 2 bases, V lost 2 bases, and 15 bases had no gene match. CDR3 coding DNA: TGTGCCTGGAGTACCCCTCGACAGGGGGGCCCTCGCACTAATGAAAAACTGTTTTTT. Amino acids: CAWSTPRQGGPRTNEKLFF.

This clone appeared once. The V and J genes are TRBV6-1 and TRBJ2-7; 13 nucleotides line up with TRBD2. Germline V gives CDR1 MNHNS, CDR2 SASEGT. V was pared by 1 base and J by 4 bases, with 4 bases of the junction left unmatched. The CDR3 sequence is 16 residues long. The CDR3 DNA is TGTGCCAGCAGTGAAGAACTAGCGGGGGGGAGATACGAGCAGTACTTC. As protein: CASSEELAGGRYEQYF.

The CDR3 sequence is CASSPPGPGELFF. CDR3 bases: TGCGCCAGCAGCCCCCCAGGTCCCGGGGAGCTGTTTTTT. The rearrangement uses TRBV5-1 and TRBJ2-2; D not certain. Trimming took 4 bases from V and 6 from J, leaving 10 bases between them. Germline lookup yields CDR1 SGHRS and CDR2 YFSETQ. The CDR3 totals 13 residues.

The chain couples TRBV5-4 to TRBJ1-3; D is unresolved. Per germline, CDR1 SGHNT and CDR2 YYREEE (reference sequence). The CDR3 consists of 16 residues. V dropped 3 bases and J dropped 0 bases, with 13 bases sitting between them. The CDR3 is CASSSGVPFSGNTIYF. The CDR3 DNA is TGTGCCAGCAGCTCAGGCGTCCCATTCTCTGGAAACACCATATATTTT.

The genes are TRBV3-1 (or the pseudogene TRBV3-2) and TRBJ1-2; weak D call: TRBD1 (6 bases). The CDR3 sequence is 17 residues long. The V and J ends lost 2 bases and 8 bases respectively, with 24 bases between them. The germline CDR1 and CDR2 sequences are LGHDT and YNNKEL (reference sequence). The CDR3 loop is CASSQKVSQGIVEGYTF. Here the CDR3 DNA reads TGTGCCAGCAGCCAAAAAGTCTCACAGGGAATAGTAGAGGGCTACACCTTC.

A single count supports this clone. V is TRBV13 and J is TRBJ2-1; 10 nucleotides match TRBD2. J lost 7 bases, V lost 5 bases, and 11 bases had no gene match. The CDR3 consists of 16 residues. The germline CDR1 and CDR2 sequences are PRHDT and FYEKMQ (reference sequence). Here the CDR3 DNA reads TGTGCCAGCAGCCCAGAGGCTAGCGGGGGTTATAATGAGCAGTTCTTC. Amino acid sequence: CASSPEASGGYNEQFF.

The J gene is TRBJ2-3, the V gene TRBV3-1 (or the pseudogene TRBV3-2), with D possibly being TRBD2 (6 bases). The CDR3 totals 14 residues. Germline V gene data show CDR1 as LGHDT and CDR2 as YNNKEL (reference sequence). The V and J ends lost 4 bases and 4 bases respectively, with 12 bases between them. The CDR3 loop reads CASSPGWGADTQYF. The CDR3 region has the DNA TGTGCCAGCAGCCCCGGATGGGGGGCAGATACGCAGTATTTT.